This record concerns one TCR beta chain sequence. In this sample, this clone turned up once. Its antigen remains unidentified. Nothing much larger sits one base from this clone, and base qualities are not available. The CDR3 numbers 17 residues from cysteine through phenylalanine. The DNA shown is the 51-base CDR3, in frame from base 1. Compared with germline, V lacks 4 bases and J lacks 1 base; bases without a gene match: 12. CDR1 SNHLY and CDR2 FYNNEI are derived from the germline V gene. The immunoSEQ Assay, a bias-controlled multiplex PCR, was used to amplify TCRbeta CDR3 regions from genomic DNA. The source study handled its data this way. The number of nucleated cells in each sample was estimated by amplification of reference gene primers within the assay. Sequence reads were collapsed and filtered to measure the absolute abundance of every unique TCRbeta CDR3 rearrangement. For each sample, productive Simpson clonality was calculated as the square root of Simpson's diversity index across productive rearrangements. TCRdb took this table from immuneACCESS and kept in-frame rearrangements with V and J called. Such tables lack part of the clones; where checked against another copy, unresolved V genes explain under half of the gap, and the rest is unexplained. D and trimming were read from the DNA, whereas the V and J calls and clone size are those reported in that table. Here the sample has roughly 260,000 clones; about 90% occur a single time. The ten top clones hold 2% to 3% of the sample.

The sample is drawn from a study of blood T cell repertoires in COVID-19 (dated by TCRdb to 2018 to 2021). About the full investigation: Samples from collaborators originated in the United States, Italy and Spain and spanned both the acute and convalescent phases of COVID-19. The material from the prospective study consisted of cDNA or gDNA derived from T cells, B-cell-depleted T cells, or PBMCs. Subjects who had been exposed to COVID-19, were actively infected with it, or had recovered from it provided the deeply sampled blood TCRbeta repertoires that made up the dataset. The repertoires were made available in a free public database intended to serve as a resource for research on the immune response to SARS-CoV-2. Samples came from the ongoing ImmuneRACE study (first 160 participants) plus 1,254 subjects from 6 global collaborators. The sample metadata nearly always contained a de-identified subject ID, COVID-19 status, age in years and sex. Where available, HLA class I and class II types were obtained from metadata supplied by the sample provider rather than from assay-based typing.

Each collaborating institution followed its own protocols to collect whole blood in K2EDTA tubes. Collaborator samples were shipped for TCRbeta analysis as frozen whole blood, isolated PBMCs, or DNA extracted from either sample type. Broader findings and caveats from the paper: The amount of clinical and demographic metadata varied by source and participant and was provided uncurated.

Here the chain combines TRBV2 and TRBJ2-5, with TRBD1 matching 7 junction bases. The specimen sequenced was peripheral blood. The clonotype originates from a woman aged 50 to 60 with acute or convalescent COVID-19. In nucleotides, the sequence is TGTGCCAGCAGTGCCGCCCCGACAGGGAGTCCCCAAGAGACCCAGTACTTC. The encoded protein is CASSAAPTGSPQETQYF. Joined to the reference TRBV2 and TRBJ2-5 proteins, this CDR3 gives the full variable domain: EPEVTQTPSHQVTQMGQEVILRCVPISNHLYFYWYRQILGQKVEFLVSFYNNEISEKSEIFDDQFSVERPDGSNFTLKIRSTKLEDSAMYFCASSAAPTGSPQETQYFGPGTRLLVL.